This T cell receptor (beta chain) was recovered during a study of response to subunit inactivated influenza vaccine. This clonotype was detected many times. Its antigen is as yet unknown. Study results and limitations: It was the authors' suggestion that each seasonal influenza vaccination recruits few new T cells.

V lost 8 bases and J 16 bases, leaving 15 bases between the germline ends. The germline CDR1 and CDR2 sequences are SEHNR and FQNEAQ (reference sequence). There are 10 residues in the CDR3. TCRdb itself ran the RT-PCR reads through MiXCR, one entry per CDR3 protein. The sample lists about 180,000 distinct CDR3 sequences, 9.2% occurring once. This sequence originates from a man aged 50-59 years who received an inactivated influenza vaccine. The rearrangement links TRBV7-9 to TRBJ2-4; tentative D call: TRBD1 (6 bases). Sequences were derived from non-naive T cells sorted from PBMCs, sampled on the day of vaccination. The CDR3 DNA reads TGTGCCAGCGATGGGGGCAGCCTATACTTC. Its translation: CASDGGSLYF. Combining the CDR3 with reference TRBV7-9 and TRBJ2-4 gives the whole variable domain DTGVSQNPRHKITKRGQNVTFRCDPISEHNRLYWYRQTLGQGPEFLTYFQNEAQLEKSRLLSDRFSAERPKGSFSTLEIQRTEQGDSAMYLCASDGGSLYFGAGTRLSVL.